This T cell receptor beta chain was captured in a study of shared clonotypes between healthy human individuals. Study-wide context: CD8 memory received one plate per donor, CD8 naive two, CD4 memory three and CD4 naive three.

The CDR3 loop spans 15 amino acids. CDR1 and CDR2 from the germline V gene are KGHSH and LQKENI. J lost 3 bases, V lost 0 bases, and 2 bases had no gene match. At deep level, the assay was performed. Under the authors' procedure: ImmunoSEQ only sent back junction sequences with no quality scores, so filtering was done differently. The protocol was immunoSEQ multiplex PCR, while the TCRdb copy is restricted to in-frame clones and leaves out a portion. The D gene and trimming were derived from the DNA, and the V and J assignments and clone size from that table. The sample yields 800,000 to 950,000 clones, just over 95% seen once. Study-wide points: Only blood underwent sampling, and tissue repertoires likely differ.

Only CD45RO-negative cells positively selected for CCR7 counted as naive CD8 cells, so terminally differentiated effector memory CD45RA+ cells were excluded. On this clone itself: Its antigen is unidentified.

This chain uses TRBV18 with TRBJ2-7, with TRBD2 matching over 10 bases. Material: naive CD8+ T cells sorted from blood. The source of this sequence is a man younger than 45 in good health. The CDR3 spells CASSPPPSGSYEQYF. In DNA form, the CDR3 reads TGTGCCAGCTCACCACCTCCTAGCGGGAGCTACGAGCAGTACTTC.